This T cell receptor beta chain is from a study of cytomegalovirus exposure and HLA in healthy donors. About the study: Out of roughly 170 million T cells, an earlier analysis found more than 95 million unique TCR beta sequences in total.

Trimming stripped 5 bases from V and 3 bases from J, with 16 bases between. This CDR3 has 15 amino acids. Germline CDR1 is SGHTA and CDR2 is FQGNSA. Researchers ran the PCR with 60 Vbeta and 13 Jbeta primers. The assay was immunoSEQ multiplex PCR, and TCRdb's table has in-frame clones only and misses some. This repertoire shows about 190,000 clones, 65% to 85% found once; its top ten account for about 1.8%. Sampled while nominally healthy, donors likely had unrecorded immune exposures. Findings and limits, study-wide: What a later analysis showed was that several of the most significant clusters appeared linked to common viral pathogens.

Regarding this clone: The antigen is unknown.

The clonotype originates from a man aged 18 to 30 in good health and CMV-seronegative. The V call is TRBV7-2, the J call TRBJ1-2, with D perhaps matching TRBD1 (5 bases). Sequencing input: PBMCs. CDR3 nucleotide sequence: TGTGCCAGCAGCCCCTCCGTAGGGGTCTACTATGGCTACACCTTC. Its translation is CASSPSVGVYYGYTF.